These T cell receptor beta chains were read from a single sample in a study of blood T cell repertoires in COVID-19. The method was immunoSEQ multiplex PCR; TCRdb's version includes in-frame clones alone and lacks a portion of them. The sample yields roughly 56,000 clones, around 91% seen once. The sequencing sample was made of peripheral blood. These TCRs come from a man between 60 and 75 years old with active COVID-19. Both conserved end residues are part of each CDR3. A D gene is named only where the DNA matches it firmly. Rows may omit the clone size; those that give it use once, few, many or a size class.

cdr3_nt	cdr3_aa	d_call	v_call	clone_size	j_call
TGCGCCAGCAGCTTTTCCAGTATAGAGGCCGAGCAGTACTTC	CASSFSSIEAEQYF	.	TRBV5-1	.	TRBJ2-7
TGTGCCAGCAGCCCCCAGAAGGGGGACACCGGGGAGCTGTTTTTT	CASSPQKGDTGELFF	.	TRBV7-2	few	TRBJ2-2
TGTGCCAGCAGTACAGCTCTTTATTCACCCCTCCACTTT	CASSTALYSPLHF	.	TRBV25-1	.	TRBJ1-6
TGTGCCAGCAGCTTAGGCGCGGGAGGATCCACAGATACGCAGTATTTT	CASSLGAGGSTDTQYF	TRBD2	TRBV7-3	.	TRBJ2-3
TGTGCCAGCAGCTTAACGATCGTTTCGACAGGGCGTTTTGAAGCTTTCTTT	CASSLTIVSTGRFEAFF	TRBD1	TRBV11-2	.	TRBJ1-1
TGTGCCAGCAGTGGCCTAGCCGGGGAGCTGTTTTTT	CASSGLAGELFF	.	TRBV6-4	.	TRBJ2-2
TGTGCCAGCAGTTACAACCAGGTCTATGGCTACACCTTC	CASSYNQVYGYTF	.	TRBV6-5	.	TRBJ1-2
TGTGCCAGCATAGCGGGGTTGAGCTCCTACAATGAGCAGTTCTTC	CASIAGLSSYNEQFF	TRBD2	TRBV2	.	TRBJ2-1
TGTGCCAGCAGCGTAGGGGCTACAAATTCACCCCTCCACTTT	CASSVGATNSPLHF	.	TRBV9	.	TRBJ1-6
TGTGCCTGGAGTGTACCCCAGAGGGGCTACACCTTC	CAWSVPQRGYTF	.	TRBV30	.	TRBJ1-2
TGCGCCAGCAGCCAAGTGGGACAGGGAAGGAGCTACACCTTC	CASSQVGQGRSYTF	TRBD1	TRBV4-1	.	TRBJ1-2
TGTGCCAGCTCACCGGTAGTAGCGGGGGCGAACACCGGGGAGCTGTTTTTT	CASSPVVAGANTGELFF	TRBD2	TRBV18	.	TRBJ2-2
TGTGCCAGCAGCCAAGATGGGACTAGAAACACCGGGGAGCTGTTTTTT	CASSQDGTRNTGELFF	TRBD2	TRBV4-2	.	TRBJ2-2
TGCAGCGGGACACAGGGATTCGGCACTGAAGCTTTCTTT	CSGTQGFGTEAFF	.	TRBV29-1	.	TRBJ1-1
TGCGCCAGCAGCTTGGTCCCCCAGAACAATGAGCAGTTCTTC	CASSLVPQNNEQFF	.	TRBV5-1	.	TRBJ2-1
TGTGCCAGCAGCATACGTCGAACAGGGGGATTTCGTGGAGGAGAGACCCAGTACTTC	CASSIRRTGGFRGGETQYF	TRBD1	TRBV7-2	once	TRBJ2-5
TGCAGCGTTGAAAGACTAGCGGATACGGGGTACACCGGGGAGCTGTTTTTT	CSVERLADTGYTGELFF	TRBD2	TRBV29-1	.	TRBJ2-2
TGTGCCAGCAGCCCGTCCCGCGGGAGAGCCGGGGAGCTGTTTTTT	CASSPSRGRAGELFF	TRBD2	TRBV7-3	.	TRBJ2-2
TGTGCCAGTAGTCCGCCAAGGACACCGAACACTGAAGCTTTCTTT	CASSPPRTPNTEAFF	.	TRBV19	.	TRBJ1-1
TGTGCCAGCAGCTCCGCGGGACTAGCGGGACTTGAGCAGTTCTTC	CASSSAGLAGLEQFF	TRBD2	TRBV14	.	TRBJ2-1
TGTGCCAGCAGTTACCCCCGCGGACTAGGCATCTACGAGCAGTACTTC	CASSYPRGLGIYEQYF	TRBD2	TRBV6-2/TRBV6-3	.	TRBJ2-7
TGTGCCACCCAGCGAGGGATCGAGCAGTACTTC	CATQRGIEQYF	.	TRBV28	.	TRBJ2-7
TGTGCCAGCAGTTACCGCGCGGGCATACCCTACGAGCAGTACTTC	CASSYRAGIPYEQYF	.	TRBV6-2/TRBV6-3	.	TRBJ2-7
TGTGCCAGCAGTGAAAGGGGCGCAACCCTGAGTGGCACTGAAGCTTTCTTT	CASSERGATLSGTEAFF	.	TRBV2	.	TRBJ1-1
TGTGCCACCAGCAGCAGGGTAGAGACCCAGTACTTC	CATSSRVETQYF	.	TRBV15	.	TRBJ2-5
TGCGCCAGCAGCTTGCAGGGTACTGGGGCCAACGTCCTGACTTTC	CASSLQGTGANVLTF	.	TRBV5-1	.	TRBJ2-6
TGTGCCAGCAGCTTGGGGCAGGGGGTCTTTGAGGTGTACTTC	CASSLGQGVFEVYF	TRBD1	TRBV5-4	.	TRBJ2-7
TGTGCCATCAGTGAGGCAGGGGGGAATCAGCCCCAGCATTTT	CAISEAGGNQPQHF	TRBD1	TRBV10-3	.	TRBJ1-5
TGTGCCACCAGTTCTTCCGGGGTTGGCGAGCAGTACTTC	CATSSSGVGEQYF	.	TRBV15	.	TRBJ2-7
TGTGCCAGCAGTTTGACTGAAAATTCACCCCTCCACTTT	CASSLTENSPLHF	.	TRBV27	.	TRBJ1-6
TGTGCCACCAGTGACACAACAGGGGTCCAAGAGACCCAGTACTTC	CATSDTTGVQETQYF	TRBD1	TRBV24-1	.	TRBJ2-5
TGTGCCAGCAGCTGGGGACAGGACTACGAGCAGTACTTC	CASSWGQDYEQYF	TRBD1	TRBV5-8	.	TRBJ2-7
TGTGCCAGCAGCCAACTAGGGAGGGGCACAGATACGCAGTATTTT	CASSQLGRGTDTQYF	TRBD2	TRBV3-1/TRBV3-2	.	TRBJ2-3
TGTGCCAGTAGTATAGGGACAGGGAACACTGAAGCTTTCTTT	CASSIGTGNTEAFF	TRBD1	TRBV19	.	TRBJ1-1
TGCAGCGTTTCGAGACCTAGCGGGGTTACAGATACGCAGTATTTT	CSVSRPSGVTDTQYF	TRBD2	TRBV29-1	.	TRBJ2-3
TGTGCCAGCAGCCGTCTACAGCGGGGTTCCGTTTCCGGGGAGCTGTTTTTT	CASSRLQRGSVSGELFF	TRBD2	TRBV6-2/TRBV6-3	.	TRBJ2-2
TGTGCCAGCAGTCCTACTAGCGGGGGCCACAATGAGCAGTTCTTC	CASSPTSGGHNEQFF	TRBD2	TRBV6-5	.	TRBJ2-1
TGTGCCAGCAAGCCGCCGGGACAGAATTTGGGCTACACCTTC	CASKPPGQNLGYTF	TRBD1	TRBV28	.	TRBJ1-2
TGTGCCAGCAGCCCCGGGACAGGGGGTGGGCAGTACTTC	CASSPGTGGGQYF	TRBD1	TRBV7-3	.	TRBJ2-7
TGCGCCAGCAGCCAAGATTGGGCGGGGGGGCCGCCCTCAACAGATACGCAGTATTTT	CASSQDWAGGPPSTDTQYF	TRBD2	TRBV4-1	.	TRBJ2-3
TGTGCCAGCAGCCACAGGGCTGATAATGAAAAACTGTTTTTT	CASSHRADNEKLFF	.	TRBV2	.	TRBJ1-4
TGTGCCAGCAGCGCGCCGGACAGGGCGGGTGCAACTAATGAAAAACTGTTTTTT	CASSAPDRAGATNEKLFF	TRBD1	TRBV7-3	.	TRBJ1-4
TGCGCCAGCAGCTTGGTGAGTAGCGGTAGGGATGAGCAGTTCTTC	CASSLVSSGRDEQFF	.	TRBV5-1	.	TRBJ2-1
TGTGCCAGCAGTTCGGACAGGGGGAGGAACGAGCAGTACTTC	CASSSDRGRNEQYF	TRBD1	TRBV28	.	TRBJ2-7
TGTGCCAGCAGCTTGTACCAGACTAGCGGGTGGAGAGATACGCAGTATTTT	CASSLYQTSGWRDTQYF	TRBD2	TRBV5-6	.	TRBJ2-3
TGTGTTGCGGATACGCAGTATTTT	CVADTQYF	.	TRBV25-1	.	TRBJ2-3
TGCGCCAGCAGCCCAGGGGCCTATGGATACGAGCAGTACTTC	CASSPGAYGYEQYF	.	TRBV4-1	.	TRBJ2-7
TGTGCCAGCAGCCCTAGACTTTATGGCTACACCTTC	CASSPRLYGYTF	.	TRBV28	.	TRBJ1-2
TGTGCCAGCAGTTTACACGGGGTAGCGGGCGATGGGACCCAGTACTTC	CASSLHGVAGDGTQYF	TRBD2	TRBV28	.	TRBJ2-5
TGTGCCAGCAAAGAATATACAGGGGCGGACTATGGCTACACCTTC	CASKEYTGADYGYTF	TRBD1	TRBV6-5	.	TRBJ1-2
TGTGTCAGAAGCTTGGCGGAGAATCAGCCCCAGCATTTT	CVRSLAENQPQHF	.	TRBV5-3	.	TRBJ1-5
TGTGCCAGCAGTTTGGCTAGCGGGGGCCTTTCCTACAATGAGCAGTTCTTC	CASSLASGGLSYNEQFF	TRBD2	TRBV28	.	TRBJ2-1
TGTGCTAGTGCCGTCCGACAGGGGGGACTAATACGGGGCTACACCTTC	CASAVRQGGLIRGYTF	TRBD1	TRBV12-5	.	TRBJ1-2
TGTGCCAGCAGTGTTGTGACTAGCGGACCCGGGGAGCTGTTTTTT	CASSVVTSGPGELFF	TRBD2	TRBV2	.	TRBJ2-2
TGTGCCAGCAGTTTAGTACTAGCATCCGAGCAGTACTTC	CASSLVLASEQYF	.	TRBV28	.	TRBJ2-7
TGTGCCACCAGTGATTCTCGGACAGATTATTACACAGATACGCAGTATTTT	CATSDSRTDYYTDTQYF	.	TRBV24-1	once	TRBJ2-3
TGTGCCACCAGCAGCAGAACACCGGGACAGGACCCCTACGAGCAGTACTTC	CATSSRTPGQDPYEQYF	TRBD1	TRBV15	.	TRBJ2-7